This T cell receptor (beta chain) was retrieved from a study of shared clonotypes between healthy human individuals. Study at large: CD4 naive and CD4 memory each took three plates per donor, while CD8 naive took two and CD8 memory one.

Everyone who donated was a Caucasian adult who lived in Nashville, Tennessee. This clone was seen a few times. The CDR3 is 18 residues long. Per germline, CDR1 SGHTA and CDR2 FQGNSA. The V and J ends lost 3 bases and 7 bases respectively, with 28 bases between them. Libraries were prepared by immunoSEQ multiplex PCR; TCRdb keeps only in-frame clonotypes and omits some of them. The table lists about 640,000 clones, around 72% of them singletons. Sample: memory CD4+ T cells sorted from blood. Subset described: CD45RA-negative fraction. The origin of this receptor is a woman aged 25 to 39 in good health. This chain uses TRBV7-2 with TRBJ2-7, with D possibly being TRBD1 or TRBD2 (5 bases each). The CDR3 DNA is TGTGCCAGCAGCTTGCCTGTGGGGAGTGGGGCAGCTCGAACTGAGCAGTACTTC. It specifies CASSLPVGSGAARTEQYF.